This T cell receptor beta chain was identified during a study of CD8 T cells in ankylosing spondylitis. Overall study results and limits: A motif in TCR beta, a set of eight highly homologous variants, appeared characteristic of ankylosing spondylitis blood.

V was clipped by 7 bases and J by 5 bases; unmatched bases: 6. This CDR3 comprises 13 residues. This clonotype has a handful of counts. Antigen specificity is unknown. With molecular barcodes, quantitative 5'-RACE was used to make the TCR beta libraries. MiXCR was run by TCRdb on the 5' RACE reads, yielding one entry per CDR3 protein. Among some 120,000 distinct CDR3 sequences listed, approximately 13% were seen once. The genes are TRBV12-3 or TRBV12-4 and TRBJ2-5, with 8 bases aligning to TRBD2. The material sequenced was blood, either unsorted or a sorted T cell fraction (not recorded which). The sequence derives from a female donor with ankylosing spondylitis or in good health (not recorded which). CDR3 DNA sequence: TGTGCCAGCATCGCCCCGGGAGGGGAGACCCAGTACTTC. It translates to CASIAPGGETQYF.